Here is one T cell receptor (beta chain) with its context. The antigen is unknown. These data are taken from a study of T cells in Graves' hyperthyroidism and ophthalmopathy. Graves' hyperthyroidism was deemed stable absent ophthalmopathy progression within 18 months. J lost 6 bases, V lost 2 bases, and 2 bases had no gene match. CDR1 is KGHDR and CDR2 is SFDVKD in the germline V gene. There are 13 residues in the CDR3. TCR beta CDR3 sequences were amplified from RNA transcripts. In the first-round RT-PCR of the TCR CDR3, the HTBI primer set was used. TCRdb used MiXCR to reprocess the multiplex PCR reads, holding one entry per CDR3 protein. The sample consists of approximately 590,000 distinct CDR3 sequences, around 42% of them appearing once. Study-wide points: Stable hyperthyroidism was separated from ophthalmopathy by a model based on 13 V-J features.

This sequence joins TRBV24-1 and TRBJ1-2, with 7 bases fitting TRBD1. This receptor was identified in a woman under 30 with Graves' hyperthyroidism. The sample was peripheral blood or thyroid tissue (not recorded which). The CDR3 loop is CATSDSTGDGYTF. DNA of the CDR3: TGTGCCACCAGTGATTCCACAGGGGATGGCTACACCTTC.